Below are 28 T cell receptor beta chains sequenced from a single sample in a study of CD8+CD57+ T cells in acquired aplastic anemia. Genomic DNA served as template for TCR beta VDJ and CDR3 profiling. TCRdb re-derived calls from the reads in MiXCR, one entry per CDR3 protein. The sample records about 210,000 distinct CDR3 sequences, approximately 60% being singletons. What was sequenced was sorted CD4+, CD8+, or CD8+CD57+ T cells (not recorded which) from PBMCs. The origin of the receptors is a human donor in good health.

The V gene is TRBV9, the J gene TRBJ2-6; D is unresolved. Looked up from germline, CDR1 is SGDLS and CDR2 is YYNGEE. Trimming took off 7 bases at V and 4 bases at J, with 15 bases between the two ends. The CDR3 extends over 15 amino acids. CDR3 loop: CASLGYKGGANVLTF. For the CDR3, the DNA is TGTGCCAGCCTAGGCTACAAGGGAGGGGCCAACGTCCTGACTTTC. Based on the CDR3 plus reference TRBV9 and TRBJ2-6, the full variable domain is DSGVTQTPKHLITATGQRVTLRCSPRSGDLSVYWYQQSLDQGLQFLIQYYNGEERAKGNILERFSAQQFPDLHSELNLSSLELGDSALYFCASLGYKGGANVLTFGAGSRLTVL.

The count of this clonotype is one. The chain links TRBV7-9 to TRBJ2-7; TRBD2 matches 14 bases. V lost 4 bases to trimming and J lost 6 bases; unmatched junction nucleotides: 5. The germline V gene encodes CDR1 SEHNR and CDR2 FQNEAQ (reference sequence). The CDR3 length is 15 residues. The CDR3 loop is CASSSGLAGAVEQYF. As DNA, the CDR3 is TGTGCCAGCAGCTCGGGACTAGCGGGGGCGGTCGAGCAGTACTTC.

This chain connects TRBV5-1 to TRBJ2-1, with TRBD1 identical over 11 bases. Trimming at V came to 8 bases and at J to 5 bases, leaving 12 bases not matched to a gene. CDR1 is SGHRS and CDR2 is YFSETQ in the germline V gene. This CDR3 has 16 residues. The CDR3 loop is CASYPVGQGEDNEQFF. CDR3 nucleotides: TGCGCCAGTTACCCCGTGGGACAGGGGGAAGACAATGAGCAGTTCTTC. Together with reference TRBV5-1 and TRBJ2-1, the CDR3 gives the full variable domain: KAGVTQTPRYLIKTRGQQVTLSCSPISGHRSVSWYQQTPGQGLQFLFEYFSETQRNKGNFPGRFSGRQFSNSRSEMNVSTLELGDSALYLCASYPVGQGEDNEQFFGPGTRLTVL.

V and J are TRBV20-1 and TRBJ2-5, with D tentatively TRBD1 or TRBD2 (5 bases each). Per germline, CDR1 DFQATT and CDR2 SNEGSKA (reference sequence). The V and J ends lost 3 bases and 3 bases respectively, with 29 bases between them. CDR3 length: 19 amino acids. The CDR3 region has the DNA TGCAGTGCTAGTTCCCCGGACAACGAGGGCGGAGGAGCGGAAGAGACCCAGTACTTC. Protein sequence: CSASSPDNEGGGAEETQYF.

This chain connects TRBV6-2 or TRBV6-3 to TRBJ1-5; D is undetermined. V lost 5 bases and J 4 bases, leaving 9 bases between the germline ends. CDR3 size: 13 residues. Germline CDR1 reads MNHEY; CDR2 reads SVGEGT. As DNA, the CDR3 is TGTGCCAGCAGTCGCCAGCAGAATCAGCCCCAGCATTTT. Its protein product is CASSRQQNQPQHF.

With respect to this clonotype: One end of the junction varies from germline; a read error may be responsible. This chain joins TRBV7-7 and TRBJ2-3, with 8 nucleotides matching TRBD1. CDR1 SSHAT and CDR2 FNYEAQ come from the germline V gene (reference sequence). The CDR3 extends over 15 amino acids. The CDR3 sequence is CASSPDRALTDTQYF. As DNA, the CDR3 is TGTGCTAGCAGCCCGGACAGGGCTCTGACAGATACGCAGTATTTT.

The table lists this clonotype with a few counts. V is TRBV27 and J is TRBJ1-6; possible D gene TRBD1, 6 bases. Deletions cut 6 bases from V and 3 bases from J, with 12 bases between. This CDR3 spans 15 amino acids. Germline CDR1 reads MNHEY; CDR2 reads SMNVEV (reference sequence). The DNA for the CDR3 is TGTGCCAGCAGACTCCCAGGGGACTATAATTCACCCCTCCACTTT. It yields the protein CASRLPGDYNSPLHF.

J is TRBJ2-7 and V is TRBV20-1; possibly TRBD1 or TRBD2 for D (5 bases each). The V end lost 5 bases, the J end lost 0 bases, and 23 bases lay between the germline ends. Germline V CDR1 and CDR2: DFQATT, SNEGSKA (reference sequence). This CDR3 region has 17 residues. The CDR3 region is CSALIRGVARSSYEQYF. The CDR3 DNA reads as TGCAGTGCTCTAATTAGGGGAGTAGCGCGCTCCTCCTACGAGCAGTACTTC.

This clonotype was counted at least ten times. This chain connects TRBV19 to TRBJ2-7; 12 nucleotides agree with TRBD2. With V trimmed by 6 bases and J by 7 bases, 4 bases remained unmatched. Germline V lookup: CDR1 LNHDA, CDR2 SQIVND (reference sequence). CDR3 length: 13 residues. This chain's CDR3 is CASSLAGGREQYF. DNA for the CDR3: TGTGCCAGTAGCCTAGCGGGGGGGCGAGAGCAGTACTTC. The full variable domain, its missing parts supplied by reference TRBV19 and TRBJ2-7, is DGGITQSPKYLFRKEGQNVTLSCEQNLNHDAMYWYRQDPGQGLRLIYYSQIVNDFQKGDIAEGYSVSREKKESFPLTVTSAQKNPTAFYLCASSLAGGREQYFGPGTRLTVT.

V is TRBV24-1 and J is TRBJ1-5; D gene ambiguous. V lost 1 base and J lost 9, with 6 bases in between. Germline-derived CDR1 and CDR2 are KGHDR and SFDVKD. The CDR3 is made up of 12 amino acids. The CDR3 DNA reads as TGTGCCACCAGTGATTTCTCGGGGCCCCAGCATTTT. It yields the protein CATSDFSGPQHF.

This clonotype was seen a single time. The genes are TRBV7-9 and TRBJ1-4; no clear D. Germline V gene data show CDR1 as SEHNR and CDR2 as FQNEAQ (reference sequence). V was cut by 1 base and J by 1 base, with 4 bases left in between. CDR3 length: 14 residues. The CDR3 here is CASSLVLTNEKLFF. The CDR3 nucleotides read TGTGCCAGCAGCTTAGTTTTAACTAATGAAAAACTGTTTTTT.

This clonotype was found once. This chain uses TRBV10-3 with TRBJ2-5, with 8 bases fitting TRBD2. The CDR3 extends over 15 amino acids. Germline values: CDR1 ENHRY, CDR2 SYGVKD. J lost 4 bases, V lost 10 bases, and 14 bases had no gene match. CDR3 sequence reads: CATMDGSGNLETQYF. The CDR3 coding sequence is TGTGCCACGATGGATGGTAGCGGGAACCTAGAGACCCAGTACTTC.

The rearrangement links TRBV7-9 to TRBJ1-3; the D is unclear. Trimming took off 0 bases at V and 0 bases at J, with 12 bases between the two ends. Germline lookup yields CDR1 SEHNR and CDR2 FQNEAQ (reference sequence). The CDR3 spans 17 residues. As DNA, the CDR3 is TGTGCCAGCAGCTTAGCGAGGTCAGGATCCTCTGGAAACACCATATATTTT. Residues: CASSLARSGSSGNTIYF.

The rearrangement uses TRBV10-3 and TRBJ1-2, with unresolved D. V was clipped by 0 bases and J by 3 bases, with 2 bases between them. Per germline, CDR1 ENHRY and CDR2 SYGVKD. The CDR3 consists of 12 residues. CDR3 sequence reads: CAISESDYGYTF. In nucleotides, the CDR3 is TGTGCCATCAGTGAGTCAGACTATGGCTACACCTTC.

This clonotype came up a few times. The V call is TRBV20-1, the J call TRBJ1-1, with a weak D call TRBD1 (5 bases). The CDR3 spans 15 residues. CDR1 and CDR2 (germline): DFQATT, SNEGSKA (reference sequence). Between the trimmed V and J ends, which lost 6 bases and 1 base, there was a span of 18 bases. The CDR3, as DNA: TGCAGTGCCCAAGAACAGACAGATGCGAACACTGAAGCTTTCTTT. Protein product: CSAQEQTDANTEAFF.

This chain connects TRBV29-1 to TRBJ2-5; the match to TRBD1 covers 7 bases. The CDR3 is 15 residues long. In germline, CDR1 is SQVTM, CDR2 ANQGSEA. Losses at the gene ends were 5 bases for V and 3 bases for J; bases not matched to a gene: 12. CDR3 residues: CSVNFWDSLEETQYF. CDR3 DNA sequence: TGCAGCGTTAACTTTTGGGACAGTCTCGAAGAGACCCAGTACTTC. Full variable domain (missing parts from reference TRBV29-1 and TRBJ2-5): SAVISQKPSRDICQRGTSLTIQCQVDSQVTMMFWYRQQPGQSLTLIATANQGSEATYESGFVIDKFPISRPNLTFSTLTVSNMSPEDSSIYLCSVNFWDSLEETQYFGPGTRLLVL.

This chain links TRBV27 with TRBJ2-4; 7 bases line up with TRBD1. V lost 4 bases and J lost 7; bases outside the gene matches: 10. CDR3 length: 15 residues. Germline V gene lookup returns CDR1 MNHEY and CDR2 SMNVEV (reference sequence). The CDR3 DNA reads TGTGCCAGCAGTTGGGACAGAACCCCGGGGAACATTCAGTACTTC. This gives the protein CASSWDRTPGNIQYF.

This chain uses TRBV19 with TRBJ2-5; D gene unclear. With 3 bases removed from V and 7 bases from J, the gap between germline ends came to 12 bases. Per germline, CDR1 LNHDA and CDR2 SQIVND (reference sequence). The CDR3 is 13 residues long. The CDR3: CASSIDPTVTQYF. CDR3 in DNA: TGTGCCAGTAGTATTGACCCCACGGTGACCCAGTACTTC.

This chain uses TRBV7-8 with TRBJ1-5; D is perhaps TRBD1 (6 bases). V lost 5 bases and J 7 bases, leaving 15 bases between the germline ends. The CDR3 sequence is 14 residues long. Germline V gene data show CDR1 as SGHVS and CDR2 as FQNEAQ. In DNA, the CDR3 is TGTGCCAGCAGCCCAGAGGGGGGGGGACAGCCCCAGCATTTT. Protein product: CASSPEGGGQPQHF.

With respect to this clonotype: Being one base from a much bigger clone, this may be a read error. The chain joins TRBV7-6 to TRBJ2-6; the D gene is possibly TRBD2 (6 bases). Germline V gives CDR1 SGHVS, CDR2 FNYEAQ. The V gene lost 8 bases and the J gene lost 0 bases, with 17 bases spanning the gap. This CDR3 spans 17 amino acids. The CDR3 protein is CASGPDAGPSGANVLTF. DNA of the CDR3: TGTGCCAGCGGCCCCGACGCGGGACCCTCTGGGGCCAACGTCCTGACTTTC.

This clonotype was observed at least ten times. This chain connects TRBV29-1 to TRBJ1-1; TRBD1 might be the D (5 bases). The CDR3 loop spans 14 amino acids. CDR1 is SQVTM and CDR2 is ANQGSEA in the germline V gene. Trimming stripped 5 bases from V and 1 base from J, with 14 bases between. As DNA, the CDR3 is TGCAGCGTTCGGGGCACCGAGGAGAACACTGAAGCTTTCTTT. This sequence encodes CSVRGTEENTEAFF.

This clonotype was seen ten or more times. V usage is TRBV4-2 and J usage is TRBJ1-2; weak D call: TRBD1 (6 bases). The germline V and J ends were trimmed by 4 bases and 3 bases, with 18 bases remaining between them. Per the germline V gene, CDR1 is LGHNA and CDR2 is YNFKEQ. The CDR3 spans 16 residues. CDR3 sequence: CASSRGGERGDYGYTF. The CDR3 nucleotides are TGTGCCAGCAGCCGAGGGGGGGAAAGGGGCGACTATGGCTACACCTTC.

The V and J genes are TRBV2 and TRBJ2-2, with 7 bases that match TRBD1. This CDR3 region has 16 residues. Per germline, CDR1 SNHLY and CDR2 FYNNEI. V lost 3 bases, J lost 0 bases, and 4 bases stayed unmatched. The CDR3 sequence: CASSEQGQSNTGELFF. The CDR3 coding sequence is TGTGCCAGCAGTGAGCAGGGACAGTCGAACACCGGGGAGCTGTTTTTT.

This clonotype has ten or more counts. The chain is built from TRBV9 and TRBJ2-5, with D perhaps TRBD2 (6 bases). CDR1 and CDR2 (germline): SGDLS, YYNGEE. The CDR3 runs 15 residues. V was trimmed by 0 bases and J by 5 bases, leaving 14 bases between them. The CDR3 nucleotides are TGTGCCAGCAGCGTAGGTGATGAGGGGAGGGAGACCCAGTACTTC. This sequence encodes CASSVGDEGRETQYF.

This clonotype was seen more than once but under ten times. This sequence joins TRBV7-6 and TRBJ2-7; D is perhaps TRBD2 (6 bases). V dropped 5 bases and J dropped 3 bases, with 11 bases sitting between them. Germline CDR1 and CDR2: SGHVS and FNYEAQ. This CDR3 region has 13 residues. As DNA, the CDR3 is TGTGCCAGCAGCGTTAGCGGTTACTACGAGCAGTACTTC. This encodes CASSVSGYYEQYF.

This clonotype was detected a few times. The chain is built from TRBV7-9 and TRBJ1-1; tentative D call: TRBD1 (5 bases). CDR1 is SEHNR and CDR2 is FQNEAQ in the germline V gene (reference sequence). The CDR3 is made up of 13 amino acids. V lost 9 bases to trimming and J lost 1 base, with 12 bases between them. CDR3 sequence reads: CASVGGGNTEAFF. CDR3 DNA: TGTGCCAGTGTCGGGGGGGGGAACACTGAAGCTTTCTTT. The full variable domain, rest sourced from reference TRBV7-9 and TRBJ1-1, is DTGVSQNPRHKITKRGQNVTFRCDPISEHNRLYWYRQTLGQGPEFLTYFQNEAQLEKSRLLSDRFSAERPKGSFSTLEIQRTEQGDSAMYLCASVGGGNTEAFFGQGTRLTVV.

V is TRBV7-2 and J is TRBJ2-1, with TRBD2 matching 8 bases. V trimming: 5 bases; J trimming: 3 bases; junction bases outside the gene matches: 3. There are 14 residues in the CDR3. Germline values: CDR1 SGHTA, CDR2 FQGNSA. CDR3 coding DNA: TGTGCCAGCAGCGGGCGGGGGGTCTACAATGAGCAGTTCTTC. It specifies CASSGRGVYNEQFF.

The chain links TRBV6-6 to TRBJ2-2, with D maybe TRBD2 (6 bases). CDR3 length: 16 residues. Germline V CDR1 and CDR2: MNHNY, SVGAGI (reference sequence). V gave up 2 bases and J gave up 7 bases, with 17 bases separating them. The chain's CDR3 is CASSYRDFGSFGELFF. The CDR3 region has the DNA TGTGCCAGCAGTTACCGGGACTTCGGTAGCTTCGGGGAGCTGTTTTTT.